This T cell receptor (beta chain) was recovered during a study of CD8+CD57+ T cells in acquired aplastic anemia. Study-level information: DNA from sorted CD4+ and CD8+ cells averaged roughly 3.4 ug. Healthy CD8+ samples averaged approximately 11 million reads. Study-wide results and caveats: Shared by patients and controls, 25 to 35 CD8+ CDR3s were abundant in patients. Patients were compared with controls for CD8+ Simpson's diversity, and no significant difference emerged.

Genomic DNA provided the template from which TCR beta VDJ and CDR3 profiles were obtained. MiXCR was run by TCRdb on the reads, yielding one entry per CDR3 protein. This table holds 150,000 to 200,000 distinct CDR3 sequences, 55% to 75% found once. As regards this clonotype: What it binds is unknown.

V lost 0 bases and J lost 4, with 9 bases in between. There are 14 residues in the CDR3. The germline gives CDR1 LNHNV, CDR2 YYDKDF (reference sequence). The TCR originated in a human donor in good health. Sequenced: sorted CD4+, CD8+, or CD8+CD57+ T cells (not recorded which) from PBMCs. The chain has TRBV15 and TRBJ1-2; D call uncertain. The CDR3 nucleotides read TGTGCCACCAGCAGAGATCGGCTAGGCTATGGCTACACCTTC. The encoded protein is CATSRDRLGYGYTF.